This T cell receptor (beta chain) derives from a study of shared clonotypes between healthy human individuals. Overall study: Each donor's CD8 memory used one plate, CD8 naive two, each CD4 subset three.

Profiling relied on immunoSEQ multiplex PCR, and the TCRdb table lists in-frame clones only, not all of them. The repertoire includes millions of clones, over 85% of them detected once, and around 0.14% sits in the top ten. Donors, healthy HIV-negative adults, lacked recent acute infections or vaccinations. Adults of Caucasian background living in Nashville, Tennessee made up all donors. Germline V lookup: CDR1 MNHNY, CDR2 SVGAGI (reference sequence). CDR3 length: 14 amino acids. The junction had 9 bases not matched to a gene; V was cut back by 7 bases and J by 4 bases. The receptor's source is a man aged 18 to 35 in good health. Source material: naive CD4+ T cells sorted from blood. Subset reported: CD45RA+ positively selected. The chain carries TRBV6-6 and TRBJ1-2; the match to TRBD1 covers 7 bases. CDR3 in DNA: TGTGCCAGCAACTCCGAGGGGGCACCCTATGGCTACACCTTC. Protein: CASNSEGAPYGYTF.